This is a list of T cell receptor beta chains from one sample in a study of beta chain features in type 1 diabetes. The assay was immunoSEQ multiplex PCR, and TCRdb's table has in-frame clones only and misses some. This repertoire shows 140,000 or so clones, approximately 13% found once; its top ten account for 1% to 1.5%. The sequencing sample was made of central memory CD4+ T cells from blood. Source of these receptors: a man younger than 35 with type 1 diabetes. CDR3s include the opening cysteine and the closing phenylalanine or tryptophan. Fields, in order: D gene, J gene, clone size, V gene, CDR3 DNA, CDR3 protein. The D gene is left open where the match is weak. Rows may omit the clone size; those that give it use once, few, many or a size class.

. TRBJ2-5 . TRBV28 TGTGCCAGCAGTTTGATCAGTCTCGGGACCCAGTACTTC CASSLISLGTQYF
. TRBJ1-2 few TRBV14 TGTGCCAGCAGCCATGGACATTTTCGCTATGGCTACACCTTC CASSHGHFRYGYTF
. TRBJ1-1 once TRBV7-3 TGTGCCAGCAGCCCGGCTCCGGGGGGCACTGAAGCTTTCTTT CASSPAPGGTEAFF
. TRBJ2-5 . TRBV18 TGTGCCAGCTCACCTCCGGTAACACTGCAAGAGACCCAGTACTTC CASSPPVTLQETQYF
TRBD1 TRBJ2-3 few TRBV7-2 TGTGCCAGCAGCCCGGACAGGGATTTCGTGACGCAGTATTTT CASSPDRDFVTQYF
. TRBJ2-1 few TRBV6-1 TGTGCCAGCAGTGACAAGGGACCCTCCGGGCACAATGAGCAGTTCTTC CASSDKGPSGHNEQFF
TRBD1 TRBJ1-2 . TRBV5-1 TGCGCCAGCAGCGCAGGGGGCCTAGACTATGGCTACACCTTC CASSAGGLDYGYTF
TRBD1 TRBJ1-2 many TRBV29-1 TGCAGCGTTGAGCCACCCGGGACAGGTCACATAAACTATGGCTACACCTTC CSVEPPGTGHINYGYTF
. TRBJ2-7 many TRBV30 TGTGCCTGGAGTGGCCGCCGGGACACTTACTACGAGCAGTACTTC CAWSGRRDTYYEQYF
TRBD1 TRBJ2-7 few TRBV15 TGTGCCACCAGCAGAGATCTGGGACAGGGGTACGAGCAGTACTTC CATSRDLGQGYEQYF
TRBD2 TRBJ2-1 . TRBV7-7 TGTGCCAGCAGCTTAGGTCGGGGGGTAGACAATGAGCAGTTCTTC CASSLGRGVDNEQFF
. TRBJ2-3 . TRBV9 TGTGCCAGCAGCGTAGAAGCCGGGGATACGCAGTATTTT CASSVEAGDTQYF
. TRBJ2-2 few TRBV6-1 TGTGCCAGCAGTGAATTAGATCGGGACACCGGGGAGCTGTTTTTT CASSELDRDTGELFF
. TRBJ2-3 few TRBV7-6 TGTGCCAGCAGCTTGGGCGGGCCTCCAGATACGCAGTATTTT CASSLGGPPDTQYF
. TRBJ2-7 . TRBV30 TGTGCCTGGAGTGCGGGGGAGGTGCGGTACTTC CAWSAGEVRYF
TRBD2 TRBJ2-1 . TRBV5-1 TGCGCCAGCAGCTTGGTGGCTAGCGGGGGATCCTACAATGAGCAGTTCTTC CASSLVASGGSYNEQFF
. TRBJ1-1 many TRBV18 TGTGCCAGCTCACCACAGGGTGGGGAATTGAACACTGAAGCTTTCTTT CASSPQGGELNTEAFF
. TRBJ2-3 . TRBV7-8 TGTGCCAGCAGCTTGGACGGCTCCGGTGATACGCAGTATTTT CASSLDGSGDTQYF
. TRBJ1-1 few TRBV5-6 TGTGCCAGTCCAATGATGGGAAGGGCAGCTTTCTTT CASPMMGRAAFF
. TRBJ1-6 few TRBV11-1 TGTGCCAGCAGCCCACTTGGTGAAGGGCAGAATTCACCCCTCCACTTT CASSPLGEGQNSPLHF
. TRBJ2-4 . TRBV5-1 TGCGCCAGCAGCTTGGACCTAGCCAAAAACATTCAGTACTTC CASSLDLAKNIQYF
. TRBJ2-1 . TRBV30 TGTGCCTGGAGTGTACGGAGGGGGCCCACCTACAATGAGCAGTTCTTC CAWSVRRGPTYNEQFF
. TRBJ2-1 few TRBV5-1 TGCGCCAGCAGCTTGGCACCAACTTGCGGAGCCTACAATGAGCAGTTCTTC CASSLAPTCGAYNEQFF
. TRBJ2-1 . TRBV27 TGTGCCAGCAGTACCCTCCGGGGGGAGCAGTTCTTC CASSTLRGEQFF
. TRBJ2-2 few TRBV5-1 TGCGCCAGCAGCTTGGTGGCCCAGGGGCCATCCACCGGGGAGCTGTTTTTT CASSLVAQGPSTGELFF
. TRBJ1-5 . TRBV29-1 TGCAGCGCCGGAGGCCCGGGACACTTCAATCAGCCCCAGCATTTT CSAGGPGHFNQPQHF
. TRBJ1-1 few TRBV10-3 TGTGCCACCAAATCTGGGGAATCGGGTACTGAAGCTTTCTTT CATKSGESGTEAFF
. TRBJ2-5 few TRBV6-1 TGTGCCAGCAGCCGTGGCGCGGGGGAGACCCAGTACTTC CASSRGAGETQYF
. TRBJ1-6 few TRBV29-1 TGCAGCGTACAGGGTACGAATAATTCACCCCTCCACTTT CSVQGTNNSPLHF
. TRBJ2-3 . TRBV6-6 TGTGCCAGCAGTTACGCAGGGGCCCGCACGGATACGCAGTATTTT CASSYAGARTDTQYF
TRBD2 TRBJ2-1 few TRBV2 TGTGCCAGCACCGACCAACTAGCGGGGGCCGTAAATGAGCAGTTCTTC CASTDQLAGAVNEQFF
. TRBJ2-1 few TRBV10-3 TGTGCCATCAGTGAGTGGGCCGGGAATAATGAGCAGTTCTTC CAISEWAGNNEQFF
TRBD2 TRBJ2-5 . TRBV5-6 TGTGCCAGCAGCTTTAGGACCTCCGGGACTAGCGAATACCAAGAGACCCAGTACTTC CASSFRTSGTSEYQETQYF
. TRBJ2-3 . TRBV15 TGTGCCACCAGCAGTGGGGTAGGGACAGATACGCAGTATTTT CATSSGVGTDTQYF
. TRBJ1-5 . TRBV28 TGTGCCAGCAGTTTAAGGGGGACAAGGGTTTTCAATCAGCCCCAGCATTTT CASSLRGTRVFNQPQHF
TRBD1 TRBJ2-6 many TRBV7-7 TGTGCTAGCAGCTTAGCGCCGGGGCTTCTGGGACAGGGGGCGCGTGGGGCCAACGTCCTGACTTTC CASSLAPGLLGQGARGANVLTF
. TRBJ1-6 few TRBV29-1 TGCAGCTTCGGGACACCCTATAATTCACCCCTCCACTTT CSFGTPYNSPLHF
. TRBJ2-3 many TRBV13 TGTGCCAGCAGCTTACGACAGATCAGCACAGATACGCAGTATTTT CASSLRQISTDTQYF
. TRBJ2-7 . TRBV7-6 TGTGCCAGCAGCCAGGACGGGGGCTACGAGCAGTACTTC CASSQDGGYEQYF
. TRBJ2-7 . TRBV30 TGTGCCTGGAGTGGATCCGAAAAAGAGCAGTACTTC CAWSGSEKEQYF
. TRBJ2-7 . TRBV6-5 TGTGCCAGCAGTTCTGTGACCTACGAGCAGTACTTC CASSSVTYEQYF
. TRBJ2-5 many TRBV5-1 TGCGCCAGCAGCTTAAACGAAGAGACCCAGTACTTC CASSLNEETQYF
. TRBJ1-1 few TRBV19 TGTGCCAGTATAACGAAGACCCCGAACACTGAAGCTTTCTTT CASITKTPNTEAFF
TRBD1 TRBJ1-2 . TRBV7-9 TGTGCCAGCATCTCCGGACAGGGATTAATCAATGGCTACACCTTC CASISGQGLINGYTF
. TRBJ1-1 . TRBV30 TGTGCCTGGACCGGATCCAGGGTTGGAGCTTTCTTT CAWTGSRVGAFF
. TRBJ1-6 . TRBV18 TGTGCCAGCTCACCGCCGACCAGGGGAGAAAATTCACCCCTCCACTTT CASSPPTRGENSPLHF
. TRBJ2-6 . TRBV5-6 TGTGCCAGCAGCTTGGCCCGGACGGACTCTGGGGCCAACGTCCTGACTTTC CASSLARTDSGANVLTF
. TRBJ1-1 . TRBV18 TGTGCCAGCTCACCCGGGGGGAACACTGAAGCTTTCTTT CASSPGGNTEAFF